This TCR beta chain was found in a study of identical twins. Study-wide findings and caveats: The authors drew conclusions from cross-sectional statistical analysis rather than following the same donors.

This clonotype was detected only a few times. What it binds is not known. cDNA carried unique molecular identifiers, and a universal primer site was added by template switching. TCRdb reprocessed the 5' RACE reads with MiXCR, giving one entry per CDR3 protein. The table lists roughly 1.6 million distinct CDR3 sequences, 32% of them singletons. J lost 7 bases, V lost 1 base, and 11 bases had no gene match. Per the germline V gene, CDR1 is LGHDT and CDR2 is YNNKEL (reference sequence). The CDR3 is 16 amino acids. The V and J genes are TRBV3-1 and TRBJ1-2; 8 bases are a match to TRBD1. The receptor's source is a newborn girl in good health. Input material: cord blood. CDR3 sequence (DNA): TGTGCCAGCAGCCAAGGGTTGGCCGGGACAGGCGTTGGCTACACCTTC. Encoded protein: CASSQGLAGTGVGYTF. Together with reference TRBV3-1 and TRBJ1-2, the CDR3 gives the full variable domain: DTAVSQTPKYLVTQMGNDKSIKCEQNLGHDTMYWYKQDSKKFLKIMFSYNNKELIINETVPNRFSPKSPDKAHLNLHINSLELGDSAVYFCASSQGLAGTGVGYTFGSGTRLTVV.